Listed below are T cell receptor beta chains from one sample, sequenced in a study of cytomegalovirus exposure and HLA in healthy donors. TCRdb's copy holds only in-frame clones and misses some; the assay was immunoSEQ multiplex PCR. The sample includes about 200,000 clones, roughly 85% of them seen just once. The sequenced sample was PBMCs. The receptors originated from a woman in her twenties or thirties in good health and CMV-seropositive. Each CDR3 is given with its conserved first and last residue.

>TRBJ2-7|TRBV7-8
CASSPYRTGGSEQYF
>TRBJ2-7|TRBV7-9
CASSHLGQGRSYEQYF
>TRBJ2-3|TRBV11-2
CASSLDRRARDSWYF
>TRBJ1-2|TRBV7-2
CASSSPGTDYGYTF
>TRBJ2-7|TRBV11-2
CASSLVGGRAIGEQYF
>TRBJ2-1|TRBV7-9
CASSLGLAGGPSNEQFF
>TRBJ1-2|TRBV4-1
CASSPVGQGGYTF
>TRBJ1-1|TRBV7-8
CASSLVGNTEAFF
>TRBJ2-7|TRBV18
CASSPPGQGAYEQYF
>TRBJ1-3|TRBV18
CASSPSTGNTIYF
>TRBJ1-2|TRBV2
CASSEPGQGVSGGYTF
>TRBJ1-5|TRBV10-3
CAISEGLNQPQHF
>TRBJ1-5|TRBV4-1
CASSQGGQTNQPQHF
>TRBJ1-4|TRBV4-1
CASSQGQRGGEVEKLFF
>TRBJ1-2|TRBV7-8
CASSPPRGAYGYTF
>TRBJ2-1|TRBV6-5
CASRRLQGDEQFF
>TRBJ1-1|TRBV28
CASGLGGVMNTEAFF
>TRBJ2-7|TRBV6-1
CATLNSFTYEQYF
>TRBJ2-4|TRBV7-9
CASRPGGPGIQYF
>TRBJ1-6|TRBV11-3
CASSLGTVNNSPLHF
>TRBJ1-1|TRBV7-8
CASSLVIRVGLNTEAFF
>TRBJ2-7|TRBV7-2
CASSLFPSAYEQYF
>TRBJ2-1|TRBV30
CAWSVRGSYNEQFF
>TRBJ2-2|TRBV5-1
CASSRRTDGAGELFF
>TRBJ1-5|TRBV2
CASSERWGGNNQPQHF
>TRBJ2-7|TRBV7-9
CASSYRTGIYEQYF
>TRBJ1-2|TRBV9
CASSVLDSNYGYTF
>TRBJ2-1|TRBV7-9
CASSQDRGYNEQFF
>TRBJ2-7|TRBV5-1
CASSLLPGAYEQYF
>TRBJ2-7|TRBV19
CASSGTGKMPTDF
>TRBJ1-1|TRBV5-5
CASSLGALRNTEAFF
>TRBJ2-7|TRBV10-3
CAISWGDRSRYEQYF
>TRBJ2-7|TRBV5-6
CASSLNGRPHEQYF
>TRBJ2-3|TRBV10-3
CATRSVQGPDTQYF
>TRBJ1-1|TRBV18
CASSPTTRPQDTEAFF
>TRBJ2-5|TRBV9
CASSATPSGRWETQYF
>TRBJ1-2|TRBV11-2
CASSPSGGLFGYTF
>TRBJ2-3|TRBV4-3
CASSARASGSDTQYF
>TRBJ2-3|TRBV5-1
CASSSRTERTDTQYF
>TRBJ1-2|TRBV9
CASSPDEDYGYTF
>TRBJ2-1|TRBV6-5
CASSYSAGGSNEQFF
>TRBJ2-6|TRBV13
CASSDRGTGANVLTF
>TRBJ1-2|TRBV21-1
CASSNHPGQGYGYTF
>TRBJ2-1|TRBV6-6
CASSSSRGGSSEQFF
>TRBJ1-5|TRBV4-3
CASSQDADYRNQPQHF
>TRBJ2-2|TRBV5-1
CASRPDRVRTGELFF
>TRBJ1-5|TRBV15
CATSKGANQPQHF
>TRBJ1-2|TRBV2
CASRGPGDRANGYTF
>TRBJ2-1|TRBV11-3
CASSLNWGEPYNEQFF
>TRBJ1-3|TRBV7-2
CASSLVGGVHSGNTIYF
>TRBJ2-7|TRBV6-5
CASSFWATRGYEQYF
>TRBJ2-5|TRBV25-1
CASSELGGNQETQYF
>TRBJ1-5|TRBV4-3
CASSQDGAVGQPQHF
>TRBJ2-2|TRBV4-3
CASSHSMGGANTGELFF